These 27 T cell receptor beta chains came from one sample sequenced in a study of untreated major depressive disorder. Profiled with immunoSEQ multiplex PCR; TCRdb holds only in-frame clones, not every one. The sample lists some 21,000 clones; approximately 89% were seen once. Specimen: CD4+ T cells from PBMCs. Receptor source: a woman aged 30 to 39 in good health.

The rearrangement links TRBV2 to TRBJ2-5; tentative D call: TRBD2 (6 bases). CDR3 length equals 12 residues. Germline V gene data show CDR1 as SNHLY and CDR2 as FYNNEI. V lost 6 bases and J lost 5, with 10 bases in between. The CDR3 DNA is TGTGCCAGCAGGGGCGCGGGGGAGACCCAGTACTTC. The encoded protein is CASRGAGETQYF.

This clone was counted between two and nine times. The V and J genes are TRBV15 and TRBJ2-7, with D possibly being TRBD2 (6 bases). V dropped 1 base and J dropped 2 bases, with 15 bases sitting between them. The CDR3 runs to 16 residues. Germline loops: CDR1 LNHNV, CDR2 YYDKDF (reference sequence). CDR3 sequence reads: CATSRGAEGKTYEQYF. In DNA, the CDR3 is TGTGCCACCAGCAGAGGGGCGGAGGGGAAGACCTACGAGCAGTACTTC.

V is TRBV4-2 and J is TRBJ1-5; D call uncertain. V was pared by 0 bases and J by 0 bases, with 9 bases between. Germline loops: CDR1 LGHNA, CDR2 YNFKEQ. This CDR3 has 16 residues. DNA for the CDR3: TGTGCCAGCAGCCAAGACGACGGTAATAGCAATCAGCCCCAGCATTTT. Its protein product is CASSQDDGNSNQPQHF.

The chain couples TRBV6-1 to TRBJ2-2; 8 bases match TRBD1. CDR1 MNHNS and CDR2 SASEGT come from the germline V gene. V shed 2 bases, J shed 0 bases, and the junction held 2 bases outside the gene matches. The CDR3 contains 16 residues. Here the CDR3 reads CASSEQGAANTGELFF. The DNA of the CDR3 is TGTGCCAGCAGTGAACAGGGGGCGGCGAACACCGGGGAGCTGTTTTTT.

The gene calls are TRBV30 and TRBJ2-2; 9 bases agree with TRBD1. The CDR3 has 14 residues. V lost 3 bases and J lost 3; bases outside the gene matches: 2. Germline values: CDR1 GTSNPN, CDR2 SVGIG (reference sequence). CDR3 sequence: CAWSRDRDTGELFF. In DNA form, the CDR3 reads TGTGCCTGGAGCCGGGACAGGGACACCGGGGAGCTGTTTTTT.

The sample holds one count of this clone. This chain joins TRBV28 and TRBJ1-2, with D unclear. This CDR3 region has 12 residues. Trimming shortened V by 4 bases and J by 8 bases, and 11 bases separated the two germline ends. Germline V gene sequence: CDR1 MDHEN, CDR2 SYDVKM. For the CDR3, the DNA is TGTGCCAGCAGTTGGCAGGTTAACGGCTACACCTTC. It yields the protein CASSWQVNGYTF.

This clone showed up just once. This chain uses TRBV6-5 with TRBJ1-5; possible D gene TRBD1, 5 bases. Trimming removed 4 bases at V and 11 bases at J, with 12 bases between. This CDR3 is built from 12 residues. Germline loops: CDR1 MNHEY, CDR2 SVGAGI. The CDR3 protein is CASSSPLGAQHF. As DNA, the CDR3 is TGTGCCAGCAGTTCCCCTCTAGGGGCCCAGCATTTT.

This chain links TRBV5-1 with TRBJ1-6, with TRBD1 as a possible D gene (5 bases). The CDR3 contains 14 residues. Germline V gives CDR1 SGHRS, CDR2 YFSETQ. Trimming removed 0 bases from V and 10 bases from J, with 11 bases in between. CDR3 amino acids: CASSLDGGWSPLHF. Here the CDR3 DNA reads TGCGCCAGCAGCTTGGACGGGGGTTGGTCACCCCTCCACTTT.

The genes are TRBV19 and TRBJ1-2; D perhaps matches TRBD1 (5 bases). The CDR3 sequence is 15 residues long. CDR1 and CDR2 (germline): LNHDA, SQIVND (reference sequence). The ends were cut back, 6 bases at V and 6 bases at J, with 20 bases in the middle. CDR3 sequence reads: CASSLQMDRGNGYTF. The CDR3 DNA reads as TGTGCCAGTAGCCTCCAGATGGATAGGGGAAATGGCTACACCTTC.

The rearrangement joins TRBV5-1 to TRBJ2-2, with 12 bases fitting TRBD1. Unmatched junction bases numbered 2, after V lost 4 bases and J lost 7 bases. Germline lookup yields CDR1 SGHRS and CDR2 YFSETQ. The CDR3 runs 14 residues. The CDR3, as DNA: TGCGCCAGCAGCGGGACAGGGGGCGACGGGGAGCTGTTTTTT. It is translated as CASSGTGGDGELFF.

This chain uses TRBV30 with TRBJ1-5; D unresolved. V lost 0 bases and J lost 2, with 8 bases in between. Looked up from germline, CDR1 is GTSNPN and CDR2 is SVGIG (reference sequence). This CDR3 comprises 14 residues. The CDR3 reads CAWSVNAGNQPQHF. The CDR3 coding sequence is TGTGCCTGGAGTGTAAATGCAGGCAATCAGCCCCAGCATTTT.

The chain links TRBV9 to TRBJ1-3; 7 positions agree with TRBD1. This CDR3 comprises 15 residues. The germline V gene has CDR1 SGDLS and CDR2 YYNGEE. V was clipped by 3 bases and J by 4 bases; unmatched bases: 7. CDR3 loop: CASSATWTGGNTIYF. For the CDR3, the DNA is TGTGCCAGCAGCGCAACCTGGACAGGAGGAAACACCATATATTTT.

This chain uses TRBV27 with TRBJ2-7, with TRBD1 matching over 8 bases. This CDR3 spans 14 amino acids. V was clipped by 5 bases and J by 1 base; unmatched bases: 4. Germline V gene lookup returns CDR1 MNHEY and CDR2 SMNVEV (reference sequence). CDR3 loop: CASSIRDRSYEQYF. The CDR3 DNA sequence: TGTGCCAGCAGTATCCGGGACAGGTCCTACGAGCAGTACTTC.

A few counts support this clone. The gene calls are TRBV28 and TRBJ2-7; D is unresolved. Trimming shortened V by 5 bases and J by 4 bases, and 18 bases separated the two germline ends. CDR3 length: 15 residues. Looked up from germline, CDR1 is MDHEN and CDR2 is SYDVKM. The CDR3 sequence is CASSPSSGLTYEQYF. CDR3 sequence (DNA): TGTGCCAGCAGTCCCTCTTCCGGTTTGACATACGAGCAGTACTTC. Supplemented by reference TRBV28 and TRBJ2-7, the full variable domain reads DVKVTQSSRYLVKRTGEKVFLECVQDMDHENMFWYRQDPGLGLRLIYFSYDVKMKEKGDIPEGYSVSREKKERFSLILESASTNQTSMYLCASSPSSGLTYEQYFGPGTRLTVT.

The V call is TRBV11-2, the J call TRBJ2-1; D is unresolved. Trimming pared 0 bases from V and 9 bases from J, leaving 9 bases between. This CDR3 region has 13 residues. Germline CDR1 and CDR2: SGHAT and FQNNGV. The CDR3: CASSLEALGEQFF. The CDR3 bases are TGTGCCAGCAGCTTAGAAGCTCTGGGTGAGCAGTTCTTC.

A few counts support this clone. The chain uses TRBV29-1 and TRBJ2-1, with TRBD1 matching over 10 bases. With 1 base clipped from V and 3 bases from J, the junction kept 0 bases outside the gene matches. CDR1 and CDR2 (germline): SQVTM, ANQGSEA. This CDR3 spans 14 amino acids. The CDR3 loop reads CSVEGTGGYNEQFF. The CDR3 DNA reads TGCAGCGTTGAAGGGACAGGGGGCTACAATGAGCAGTTCTTC.

The chain uses TRBV7-8 and TRBJ1-6, with D possibly matching TRBD1 (6 bases). V lost 3 bases, J lost 8 bases, and 11 bases lay in between. The CDR3 has 14 amino acids. Looked up from germline, CDR1 is SGHVS and CDR2 is FQNEAQ. The CDR3 DNA sequence: TGTGCCAGCAGCTTTTACGGGGGCGATTCACCCCTCCACTTT. Protein product: CASSFYGGDSPLHF.

The CDR3, as DNA: TGTGCCAGCAGAACAGGGGGGATGGAGACCCAGTACTTC. This encodes CASRTGGMETQYF. This chain joins TRBV6-1 and TRBJ2-5; TRBD1 agrees at 8 bases. Per germline, CDR1 MNHNS and CDR2 SASEGT. With V trimmed by 6 bases and J by 5 bases, 5 bases remained unmatched. This CDR3 comprises 13 residues.

The J gene is TRBJ1-1, the V gene TRBV10-3, with D possibly being TRBD1 (6 bases). CDR1 and CDR2 (germline): ENHRY, SYGVKD. The CDR3 has 14 residues. The ends were cut back, 6 bases at V and 4 bases at J, with 15 bases in the middle. The DNA of the CDR3 is TGTGCCATCAGCTCACAGGGAACGGGCACTGAAGCTTTCTTT. Amino acid sequence: CAISSQGTGTEAFF.

The J gene is TRBJ1-6, the V gene TRBV9; D is undetermined. The germline gives CDR1 SGDLS, CDR2 YYNGEE. The CDR3 is made up of 15 amino acids. V lost 3 bases, J lost 5 bases, and 12 bases lay in between. As DNA, the CDR3 is TGTGCCAGCAGCGCGGACCCCCATAATAATTCACCCCTCCACTTT. It specifies CASSADPHNNSPLHF.

This clone occurred a few times. This chain links TRBV2 with TRBJ2-2; D might be TRBD1 (6 bases). CDR3 length equals 15 residues. V lost 8 bases to trimming and J lost 0 bases, with 13 bases between them. CDR1 is SNHLY, CDR2 FYNNEI, per germline. The CDR3 sequence: CASRQETSNTGELFF. CDR3 DNA sequence: TGTGCCAGCCGACAGGAAACCTCGAACACCGGGGAGCTGTTTTTT.

V is TRBV12-5 and J is TRBJ1-2; 10 bases agree with TRBD1. This CDR3 is 16 amino acids long. Germline assignment: CDR1 LGHNT and CDR2 FRNRAP. V lost 2 bases, J lost 10 bases, and 13 bases stayed unmatched. DNA for the CDR3: TGTGCTAGTGGTTTGCACGACAGGGGGCGCAGCGGTGTCTACACCTTC. Translating gives CASGLHDRGRSGVYTF.

The chain employs TRBV7-3 and TRBJ2-5; 11 bases fit TRBD2. V shed 4 bases and J 5 bases; nucleotides not matched to a gene: 9. The germline V gene encodes CDR1 SGHTA and CDR2 FQGTGA. CDR3 length: 16 amino acids. CDR3 DNA sequence: TGTGCCAGCAGCTCCGGGACTAGCGGCTCTAGGGAGACCCAGTACTTC. Encoded protein: CASSSGTSGSRETQYF.

The DNA for the CDR3 is TGCGCCAGCAGCTCGGAGGCAGTCAGCTACCTAGCCAAAAACATTCAGTACTTC. Translated: CASSSEAVSYLAKNIQYF. V gene TRBV5-1 combines with J gene TRBJ2-4; the D gene is possibly TRBD2 (5 bases). The germline CDR1 and CDR2 sequences are SGHRS and YFSETQ. The V end lost 3 bases, the J end lost 0 bases, and 19 bases lay between the germline ends. The CDR3 is 18 amino acids.

This rearrangement joins TRBV28 to TRBJ1-5; D is perhaps TRBD1 (5 bases). Trimming pared 8 bases from V and 6 bases from J, leaving 11 bases between. The CDR3 consists of 12 residues. Looked up from germline, CDR1 is MDHEN and CDR2 is SYDVKM. The CDR3 DNA is TGTGCCAGCGCGGCAGGGAGTCAGCCCCAGCATTTT. As protein: CASAAGSQPQHF.

The V and J genes are TRBV18 and TRBJ2-5, with TRBD1 as a possible D gene (5 bases). The V end was cut by 0 bases, the J end by 5 bases, with 10 bases between. Germline assignment: CDR1 KGHSH and CDR2 LQKENI. The CDR3 is 14 residues long. The CDR3 coding sequence is TGTGCCAGCTCACCACCGGCCAGGGCGGAGACCCAGTACTTC. The encoded protein is CASSPPARAETQYF.

This clone was counted between two and nine times. The rearrangement joins TRBV11-2 to TRBJ2-7; 10 bases align to TRBD2. Germline V gives CDR1 SGHAT, CDR2 FQNNGV. The CDR3 totals 15 residues. Losses at the gene ends were 5 bases for V and 6 bases for J; bases not matched to a gene: 10. CDR3 residues: CASSPGLATLFEQYF. For the CDR3, the DNA is TGTGCCAGCAGCCCGGGACTAGCGACACTGTTCGAGCAGTACTTC.